This is a list of T cell receptor beta chains from one sample in a study of blood T cell repertoires in COVID-19. This table comes from immunoSEQ multiplex PCR, and its TCRdb copy is limited to in-frame clones, with some not included. The sample lists tens of thousands of clones, 85% to 90% occurring once. Sequencing used peripheral blood. These receptors all stem from a man in his sixties or seventies with active COVID-19. Both conserved end residues are part of each CDR3. D genes are given only for firm matches. A row's size may be missing; if present it is once, few, many or a size class.

V: TRBV4-1; D: TRBD1; size: NA; J: TRBJ1-2; CDR3: CASSTRQGANYGYTF; DNA: TGCGCCAGCAGCACCCGACAGGGGGCTAACTATGGCTACACCTTC
V: TRBV29-1; D: NA; size: NA; J: TRBJ2-1; CDR3: CSAPGRDSGFDNEQFF; DNA: TGCAGCGCCCCAGGGCGGGACTCCGGTTTCGACAATGAGCAGTTCTTC
V: TRBV15; D: NA; size: once; J: TRBJ1-5; CDR3: CATSRDLRPSNQPQHF; DNA: TGTGCCACCAGCAGAGATCTCAGGCCCAGCAATCAGCCCCAGCATTTT
V: TRBV5-5; D: NA; size: once; J: TRBJ1-3; CDR3: CASSFADSSGNTIYF; DNA: TGTGCCAGCAGCTTTGCTGACAGCTCTGGAAACACCATATATTTT
V: TRBV5-1; D: TRBD1; size: NA; J: TRBJ1-1; CDR3: CASSPGQGNMNTEAFF; DNA: TGCGCCAGCAGCCCGGGACAGGGTAACATGAACACTGAAGCTTTCTTT
V: TRBV7-2; D: NA; size: NA; J: TRBJ1-3; CDR3: CASSLISGQLSGNTIYF; DNA: TGTGCCAGCAGCTTAATTTCAGGACAACTCTCTGGAAACACCATATATTTT
V: TRBV3-1/TRBV3-2; D: NA; size: NA; J: TRBJ2-5; CDR3: CASSLRDSPQETQYF; DNA: TGTGCCAGCAGCCTCCGTGACAGTCCTCAAGAGACCCAGTACTTC
V: TRBV19; D: TRBD1; size: NA; J: TRBJ1-1; CDR3: CASSLGQVNTEAFF; DNA: TGTGCCAGTAGTCTGGGACAGGTGAACACTGAAGCTTTCTTT
V: TRBV6-6; D: NA; size: once; J: TRBJ1-2; CDR3: CASLLEYGYTF; DNA: TGTGCCAGCCTATTAGAGTATGGCTACACCTTC
V: TRBV28; D: NA; size: NA; J: TRBJ1-1; CDR3: CASHSQMNTEAFF; DNA: TGTGCCAGTCACAGTCAGATGAACACTGAAGCTTTCTTT
V: TRBV4-1; D: NA; size: NA; J: TRBJ2-2; CDR3: CASSRTRGTGELFF; DNA: TGCGCCAGCAGTCGGACCAGGGGAACCGGGGAGCTGTTTTTT
V: TRBV5-1; D: NA; size: NA; J: TRBJ1-2; CDR3: CASSLADSYGYTF; DNA: TGCGCCAGCAGCTTGGCAGACTCCTATGGCTACACCTTC
V: TRBV19; D: NA; size: NA; J: TRBJ2-1; CDR3: CASSPPGSGNNEQFF; DNA: TGTGCCAGTAGTCCACCAGGATCCGGCAACAATGAGCAGTTCTTC
V: TRBV14; D: TRBD1; size: NA; J: TRBJ1-2; CDR3: CASSQDFRDRGGYTF; DNA: TGTGCCAGCAGCCAAGACTTCCGGGACAGGGGTGGCTACACCTTC
V: TRBV28; D: TRBD1; size: NA; J: TRBJ2-7; CDR3: CASSSTQTGTYEQYF; DNA: TGTGCCAGCAGTTCAACCCAGACAGGGACCTACGAGCAGTACTTC
V: TRBV4-1; D: NA; size: NA; J: TRBJ1-1; CDR3: CASSQIDRHSEAFF; DNA: TGCGCCAGCAGCCAGATTGACCGACACTCCGAAGCTTTCTTT
V: TRBV6-5; D: TRBD2; size: NA; J: TRBJ2-3; CDR3: CASSLASGSTDTQYF; DNA: TGTGCCAGCAGTCTGGCTAGCGGGAGCACAGATACGCAGTATTTT
V: TRBV7-8; D: NA; size: NA; J: TRBJ2-7; CDR3: CASRSDNGRDPGF; DNA: TGTGCCAGCAGATCCGACAACGGGCGGGATCCTGGCTTC